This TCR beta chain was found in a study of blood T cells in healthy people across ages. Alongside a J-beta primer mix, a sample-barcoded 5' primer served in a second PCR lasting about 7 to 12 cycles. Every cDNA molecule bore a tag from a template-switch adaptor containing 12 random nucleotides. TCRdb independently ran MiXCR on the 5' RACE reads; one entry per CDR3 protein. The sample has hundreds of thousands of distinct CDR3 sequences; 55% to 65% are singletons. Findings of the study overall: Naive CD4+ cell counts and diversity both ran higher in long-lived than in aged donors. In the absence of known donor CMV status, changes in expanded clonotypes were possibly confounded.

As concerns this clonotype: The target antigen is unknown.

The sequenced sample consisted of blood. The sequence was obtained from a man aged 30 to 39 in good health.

CDR3 nucleotide sequence: TGTGCCATCCCGCGACCGGGGTTCCAAGAGACCCAGTACTTC. It yields the protein CAIPRPGFQETQYF. The V gene is TRBV2, the J gene TRBJ2-5; D possibly corresponds to TRBD2 (5 bases). The length of the CDR3 is 14 residues. Germline values: CDR1 SNHLY, CDR2 FYNNEI. V shed 10 bases and J shed 1 base, with 16 bases lying between them. The whole variable domain, remainder taken from reference TRBV2 and TRBJ2-5, is EPEVTQTPSHQVTQMGQEVILRCVPISNHLYFYWYRQILGQKVEFLVSFYNNEISEKSEIFDDQFSVERPDGSNFTLKIRSTKLEDSAMYFCAIPRPGFQETQYFGPGTRLLVL.